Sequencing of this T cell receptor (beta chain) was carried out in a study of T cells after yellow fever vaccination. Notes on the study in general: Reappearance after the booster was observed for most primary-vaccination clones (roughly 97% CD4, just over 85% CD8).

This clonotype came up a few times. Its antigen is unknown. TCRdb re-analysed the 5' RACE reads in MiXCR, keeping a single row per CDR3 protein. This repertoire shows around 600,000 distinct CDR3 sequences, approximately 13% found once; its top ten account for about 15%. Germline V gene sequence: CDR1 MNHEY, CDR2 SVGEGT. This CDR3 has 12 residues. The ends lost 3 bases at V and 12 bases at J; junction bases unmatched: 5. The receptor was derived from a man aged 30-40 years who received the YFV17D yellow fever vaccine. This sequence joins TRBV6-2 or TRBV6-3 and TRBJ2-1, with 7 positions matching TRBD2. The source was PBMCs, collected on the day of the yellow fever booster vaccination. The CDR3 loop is CASSYPPGGQFF. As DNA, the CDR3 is TGTGCCAGCAGTTATCCCCCGGGGGGGCAGTTCTTC.